The present T cell receptor beta chain was sequenced within a study of T cells in Graves' hyperthyroidism and ophthalmopathy. Using RNA transcripts as the source, TCR beta CDR3 regions were amplified. The study used the HTBI primer set for a first-round RT-PCR of the TCR CDR3. MiXCR, run by TCRdb on the multiplex PCR reads, gives a single entry per CDR3 protein. The table lists about 610,000 distinct CDR3 sequences, under 15% of them singletons. Germline lookup yields CDR1 MDHEN and CDR2 SYDVKM. The CDR3 runs 12 residues. The V end was cut by 4 bases, the J end by 1 base, with 4 bases between. There are many counts of this clonotype.

Sequences were obtained from blood. The genes are TRBV28 and TRBJ1-1; D remains ambiguous. The receptor was isolated from a woman aged 40 to 50 with Graves' ophthalmopathy. The CDR3 DNA sequence: TGTGCCAGCAGTTGGGCGAACACTGAAGCTTTCTTT. Its protein product is CASSWANTEAFF.